Here is one T cell receptor beta chain with its context. Its cognate antigen is unknown. Deep-level settings were used for running the assay. The assay was immunoSEQ multiplex PCR, and TCRdb's table has in-frame clones only and misses some. In the table there are more than 2 million clones, about 95% of which are singletons. Germline CDR1 and CDR2: MNHEY and SMNVEV (reference sequence). The CDR3 extends over 15 amino acids. With 6 bases removed from V and 2 bases from J, the gap between germline ends came to 17 bases. This entry comes from a study of shared clonotypes between healthy human individuals. Study details: CD4 naive cells filled three plates per donor, CD4 memory three, CD8 naive two and CD8 memory one. Study outcomes and limitations: Researchers found naive subsets generally carried larger estimated richness than memory subsets.

CD45RO-negative cells were positively selected for CCR7, leaving out terminally differentiated effector memory CD45RA+ cells. Sequencing was done on a sample of naive CD8+ T cells sorted from blood. The V and J genes are TRBV27 and TRBJ2-7; possibly TRBD1 for D (6 bases). This clonotype was obtained from a young man in good health. The CDR3 is CASSLSIGQPYEQYF. The DNA of the CDR3 is TGTGCCAGCAGCCTAAGTATTGGACAGCCCTACGAGCAGTACTTC.